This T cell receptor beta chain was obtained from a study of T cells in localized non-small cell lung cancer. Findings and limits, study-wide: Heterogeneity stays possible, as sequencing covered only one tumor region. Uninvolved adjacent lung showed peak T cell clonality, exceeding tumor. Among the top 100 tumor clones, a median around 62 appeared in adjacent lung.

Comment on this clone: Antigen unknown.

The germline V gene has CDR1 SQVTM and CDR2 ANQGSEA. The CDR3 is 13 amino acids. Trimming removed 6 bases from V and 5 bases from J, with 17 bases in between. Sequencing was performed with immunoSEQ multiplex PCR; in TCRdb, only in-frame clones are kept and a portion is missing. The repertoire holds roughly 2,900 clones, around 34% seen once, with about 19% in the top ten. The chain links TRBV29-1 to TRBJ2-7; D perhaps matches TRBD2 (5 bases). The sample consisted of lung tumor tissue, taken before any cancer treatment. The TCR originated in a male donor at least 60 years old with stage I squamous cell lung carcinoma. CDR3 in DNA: TGCAGCGTGAGGAGAGGGTTTGTGGACGAGCAGTACTTC. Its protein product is CSVRRGFVDEQYF.